The rows below give T cell receptor beta chains drawn from one sample of a study of Ad26.COV2.S vaccination and SARS-CoV-2 variants. The protocol was immunoSEQ multiplex PCR, while the TCRdb copy is restricted to in-frame clones and leaves out a portion. Of about 350,000 clones listed, around nine tenths are singletons. Sequences were derived from peripheral blood, sampled in a trial of Ad26.COV2.S vaccine versus placebo. These receptors were obtained from a person between 18 and 65 years old who received the Ad26.COV2.S COVID-19 vaccine or a placebo. CDR3s include the opening cysteine and the closing phenylalanine or tryptophan. Fields, in order: V gene, CDR3 protein.

v_gene: TRBV27; CDR3aa: CASKGAYGYTF
v_gene: TRBV27; CDR3aa: CASSPRGGSGNQPQHF
v_gene: TRBV11-3; CDR3aa: CASSPGLTRFVEQYF
v_gene: TRBV19; CDR3aa: CASSPKLAETGELFF
v_gene: TRBV3-1/TRBV3-2; CDR3aa: CASSRRQDGSETQYF
v_gene: TRBV5-4; CDR3aa: CASSPETLHNEQFF
v_gene: TRBV5-1; CDR3aa: CASSLQVGGLEGEQYF
v_gene: TRBV6-6; CDR3aa: CASSYPDRGNLEQYF
v_gene: TRBV6-1; CDR3aa: CASSEGDPGVYEQYF
v_gene: TRBV15; CDR3aa: CATAAPRDIHNEKLFF
v_gene: TRBV5-1; CDR3aa: CASSLGHVKNSPLHF
v_gene: TRBV19; CDR3aa: CASSIYPEPSGYTF
v_gene: TRBV2; CDR3aa: CASSGRAADPGFF
v_gene: TRBV12-3/TRBV12-4; CDR3aa: CASSPRSETQYF
v_gene: TRBV24-1; CDR3aa: CATSGVRGHGYTF
v_gene: TRBV11-2; CDR3aa: CASSLRTSNYEQYF
v_gene: TRBV5-1; CDR3aa: CASSLTQGDDYGYTF
v_gene: TRBV6-2/TRBV6-3; CDR3aa: CASSYPPGRANTGELFF
v_gene: TRBV2; CDR3aa: CASSDSGHRRYEQYF
v_gene: TRBV2; CDR3aa: CASSGPGTAYEQYF
v_gene: TRBV4-2; CDR3aa: CASSRAVGGGADTDTQYF
v_gene: TRBV7-2; CDR3aa: CASSPEGPYGYTF
v_gene: TRBV14; CDR3aa: CASSQVSGFGGYTF
v_gene: TRBV28; CDR3aa: CASSISGNTGELFF
v_gene: TRBV27; CDR3aa: CASSLRGNYGYTF
v_gene: TRBV6-5; CDR3aa: CASSYAGTEGNTIYF
v_gene: TRBV21-1; CDR3aa: CASSKITVYSNQPQHF
v_gene: TRBV12-3/TRBV12-4; CDR3aa: CASSLAGIVGYTF
v_gene: TRBV9; CDR3aa: CASSVGQGANYGYTF
v_gene: TRBV19; CDR3aa: CASSIRAAGNTIYF
v_gene: TRBV7-9; CDR3aa: CASSLPDSPLHF
v_gene: TRBV5-5; CDR3aa: CASSLVAGIMNTEAFF
v_gene: TRBV29-1; CDR3aa: CSVEEGQGARRFF
v_gene: TRBV18; CDR3aa: CASSPGTGKYNEQFF
v_gene: TRBV5-1; CDR3aa: CASSFDSLNTEAFF
v_gene: TRBV29-1; CDR3aa: CSVDYGGQGNTEAFF
v_gene: TRBV5-6; CDR3aa: CASSLVFGRWYEQYF
v_gene: TRBV7-2; CDR3aa: CASSFDRVSGHEQFF
v_gene: TRBV6-5; CDR3aa: CASSSGTGGNYGYTF
v_gene: TRBV19; CDR3aa: CASYAGELFF
v_gene: TRBV28; CDR3aa: CASSFGGAAVPLHF
v_gene: TRBV6-2/TRBV6-3; CDR3aa: CASSYPYSRSVNEQFF
v_gene: TRBV14; CDR3aa: CASSQDYTPGADTQYF
v_gene: TRBV5-6; CDR3aa: CASSLVSRGLYEQYF
v_gene: TRBV11-3; CDR3aa: CASSPGNTGELFF
v_gene: TRBV4-1; CDR3aa: CASSPTLVSSYNEQFF
v_gene: TRBV30; CDR3aa: CAWIGLAGSLTGELFF
v_gene: TRBV29-1; CDR3aa: CSVKGGSYNEQFF
v_gene: TRBV28; CDR3aa: CASSFRDSRGYTF
v_gene: TRBV7-9; CDR3aa: CASSLEASDTQYF
v_gene: TRBV5-1; CDR3aa: CASSLDELRIYGYTF
v_gene: TRBV7-9; CDR3aa: CASSLLRGELFF
v_gene: TRBV12-3/TRBV12-4; CDR3aa: CASRQWDTREAFF
v_gene: TRBV5-6; CDR3aa: CASSRQQGQPQHF
v_gene: TRBV10-3; CDR3aa: CAISESIGGVVNSPLHF
v_gene: TRBV28; CDR3aa: CASSLRNEQFF
v_gene: TRBV6-5; CDR3aa: CASSYSPGGPSYEQYF
v_gene: TRBV5-1; CDR3aa: CASSLDVGTQYF
v_gene: TRBV27; CDR3aa: CASSAHAPTGELFF
v_gene: TRBV2; CDR3aa: CASSSGTGSSPLHF